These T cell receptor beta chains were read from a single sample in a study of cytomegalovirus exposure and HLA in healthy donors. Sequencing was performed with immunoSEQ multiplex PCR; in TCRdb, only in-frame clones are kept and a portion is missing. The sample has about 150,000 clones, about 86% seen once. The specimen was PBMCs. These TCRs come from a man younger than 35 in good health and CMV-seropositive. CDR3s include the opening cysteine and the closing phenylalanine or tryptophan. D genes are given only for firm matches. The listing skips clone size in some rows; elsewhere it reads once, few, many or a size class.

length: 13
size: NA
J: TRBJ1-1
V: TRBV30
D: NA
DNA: TGTGCCTGGGCACGGGGGTTGAACACTGAAGCTTTCTTT
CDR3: CAWARGLNTEAFF

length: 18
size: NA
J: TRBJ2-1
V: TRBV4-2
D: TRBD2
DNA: TGTGCCAGCAGCCAAGGTATACAGCGGGGGAGTTGGTGGAATGAGCAGTTCTTC
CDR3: CASSQGIQRGSWWNEQFF

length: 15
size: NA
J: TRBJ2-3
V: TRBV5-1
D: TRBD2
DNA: TGCGCCAGCAGCCGGGCGGGACTAGGCACAGATACGCAGTATTTT
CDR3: CASSRAGLGTDTQYF

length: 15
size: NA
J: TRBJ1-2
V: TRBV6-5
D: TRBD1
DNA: TGTGCCAGCAGTTACTCGAGGGGGCCAGGGACTGGCTACACCTTC
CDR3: CASSYSRGPGTGYTF

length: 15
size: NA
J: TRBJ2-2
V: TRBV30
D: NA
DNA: TGTGCCTGGAGAAATTTGGGCGCGAACACCGGGGAGCTGTTTTTT
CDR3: CAWRNLGANTGELFF

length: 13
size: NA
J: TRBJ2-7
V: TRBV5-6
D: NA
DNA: TGTGCCAGCAGCTTGAAGAGTAGGAGCGAGCAGTACTTC
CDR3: CASSLKSRSEQYF

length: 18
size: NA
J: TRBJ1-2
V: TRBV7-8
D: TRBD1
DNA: TGTGCCAGCAGCTTAGCTCGTACAGGGGCGGTCTCTAACTATGGCTACACCTTC
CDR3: CASSLARTGAVSNYGYTF

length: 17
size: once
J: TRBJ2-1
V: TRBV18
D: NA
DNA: TGTGCCAGCTCACCAGTGGTTGGGCGGGCTCCTTCCAATGAGCAGTTCTTC
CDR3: CASSPVVGRAPSNEQFF

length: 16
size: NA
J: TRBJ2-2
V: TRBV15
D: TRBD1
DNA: TGTGCCACCAGCAGAGGTCAGGGGGCGGGCACCGGGGAGCTGTTTTTT
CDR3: CATSRGQGAGTGELFF

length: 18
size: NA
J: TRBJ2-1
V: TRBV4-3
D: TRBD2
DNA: TGCGCCAGCAGCCAAGGGTGGGTCTCGCGGGGGGAGGGGAATGAGCAGTTCTTC
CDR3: CASSQGWVSRGEGNEQFF

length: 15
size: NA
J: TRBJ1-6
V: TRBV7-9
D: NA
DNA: TGTGCCAGCAGCCCGCCGACAGTGACTAATTCACCCCTCCACTTT
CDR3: CASSPPTVTNSPLHF

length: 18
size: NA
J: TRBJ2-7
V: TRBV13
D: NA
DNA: TGTGCCAGCAGCTTGAGGGTTGTCGCCTTGGGGGGAACCTACGAGCAGTACTTC
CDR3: CASSLRVVALGGTYEQYF

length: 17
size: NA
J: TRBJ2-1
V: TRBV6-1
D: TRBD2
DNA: TGTGCCAGCAGTGAAAGGGGTAGCGGGAATAGGGTGAATGAGCAGTTCTTC
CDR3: CASSERGSGNRVNEQFF

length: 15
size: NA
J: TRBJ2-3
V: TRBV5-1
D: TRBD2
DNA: TGCGCCAGCAGCTTGGGACTAGCGGGCACAGATACGCAGTATTTT
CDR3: CASSLGLAGTDTQYF

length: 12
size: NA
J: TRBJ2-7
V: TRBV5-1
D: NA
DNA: TGCGCCAGCAGCCCGTTGAATGACAAGCAGTACTTC
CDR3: CASSPLNDKQYF

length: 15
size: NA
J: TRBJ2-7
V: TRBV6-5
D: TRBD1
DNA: TGTGCCAGCAGTTACTCGACCGGGACAGGGACCGAGCAGTACTTC
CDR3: CASSYSTGTGTEQYF

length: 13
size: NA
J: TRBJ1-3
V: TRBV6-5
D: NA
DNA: TGTGCCAGCAGCCCTGGGCCGCGCAACACCATATATTTT
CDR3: CASSPGPRNTIYF

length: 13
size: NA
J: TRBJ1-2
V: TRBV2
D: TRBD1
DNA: TGTGCCAGCAGGACACCGGGACAGCGGAACTACACCTTC
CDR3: CASRTPGQRNYTF

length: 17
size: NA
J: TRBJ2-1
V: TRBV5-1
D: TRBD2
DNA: TGCGCCAGCAGCTTGTCCCTAGCGGGAGAAACATACAATGAGCAGTTCTTC
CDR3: CASSLSLAGETYNEQFF

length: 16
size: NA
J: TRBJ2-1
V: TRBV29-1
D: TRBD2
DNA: TGCAGCGTTGTTTCCCCCGGGACTAGCGGGAAGGGAGAGCAGTTCTTC
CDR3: CSVVSPGTSGKGEQFF

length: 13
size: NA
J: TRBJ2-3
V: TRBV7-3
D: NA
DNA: TGTGCCAGCAGCTCTTCTAGCAGGGATACGCAGTATTTT
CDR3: CASSSSSRDTQYF

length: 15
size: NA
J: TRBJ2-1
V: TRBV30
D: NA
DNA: TGTGCCTGGACCCGTCTGCGAGGCCCGTACAATGAGCAGTTCTTC
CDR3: CAWTRLRGPYNEQFF

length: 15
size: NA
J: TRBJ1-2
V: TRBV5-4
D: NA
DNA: TGTGCCAGCAGCTTGGCAGGGGCCAACTCTAATGGCTACACCTTC
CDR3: CASSLAGANSNGYTF

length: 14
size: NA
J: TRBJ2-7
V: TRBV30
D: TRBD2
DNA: TGTGCCTGGAATTATGGCGGGAGGATGTCCGAGCAGTACTTC
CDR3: CAWNYGGRMSEQYF

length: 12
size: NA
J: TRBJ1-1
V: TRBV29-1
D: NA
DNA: TGCAGCGTTGAAGGGTTGCGTGCCGAAGCTTTCTTT
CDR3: CSVEGLRAEAFF

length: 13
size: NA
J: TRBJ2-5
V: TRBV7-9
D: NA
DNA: TGTGCCAGCAGCCTGAAGGGAGGAGAGACCCAGTACTTC
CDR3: CASSLKGGETQYF

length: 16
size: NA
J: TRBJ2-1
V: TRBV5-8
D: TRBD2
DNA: TGTGCCAGCAGCCCTGGGCTAGCGGGAGTGTCGGATGAGCAGTTCTTC
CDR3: CASSPGLAGVSDEQFF

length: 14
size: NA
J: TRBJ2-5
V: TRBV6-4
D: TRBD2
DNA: TGTGCCAGCAGTGACTCGAGTCGTAGCGGGGGGCTCCACTTC
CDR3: CASSDSSRSGGLHF

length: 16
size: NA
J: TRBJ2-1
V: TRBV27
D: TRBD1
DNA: TGTGCCAGCAGCAACCCCGGGACAGGCCTTTACAATGAGCAGTTCTTC
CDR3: CASSNPGTGLYNEQFF

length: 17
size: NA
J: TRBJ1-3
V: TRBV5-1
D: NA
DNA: TGCGCCAGCAGCGGGGGCTTGACAGGAACGTCTGGAAACACCATATATTTT
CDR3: CASSGGLTGTSGNTIYF

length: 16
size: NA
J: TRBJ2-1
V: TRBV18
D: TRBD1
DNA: TGTGCCAGCTCACCGGAAGGGGACAGACAGTACAATGAGCAGTTCTTC
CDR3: CASSPEGDRQYNEQFF

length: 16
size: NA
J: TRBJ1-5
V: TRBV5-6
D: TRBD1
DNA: TGTGCCAGCAGCTTGGGCGCGACAGGGGTAAGGAAGCCCCAGCATTTT
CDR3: CASSLGATGVRKPQHF

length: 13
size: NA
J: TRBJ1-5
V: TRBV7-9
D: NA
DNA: TGTGCCAGCAGCTTTTCAGGGGTTCAGCCCCAGCATTTT
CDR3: CASSFSGVQPQHF

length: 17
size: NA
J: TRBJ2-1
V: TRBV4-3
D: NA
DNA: TGCGCCAGCAGCCAAGGGATAGTGGCTAGCCCCTACAATGAGCAGTTCTTC
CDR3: CASSQGIVASPYNEQFF

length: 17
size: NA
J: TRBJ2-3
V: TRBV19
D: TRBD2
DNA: TGTGTCAGTAGTATCCCCCTGACTAGCGGGGGGGCAGATACGCAGTATTTT
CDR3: CVSSIPLTSGGADTQYF

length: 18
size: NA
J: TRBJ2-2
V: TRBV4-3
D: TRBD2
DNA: TGCGCCAGCAGCCAAGGTCAGGTGGCGGGAGTTCCCACCGGGGAGCTGTTTTTT
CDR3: CASSQGQVAGVPTGELFF

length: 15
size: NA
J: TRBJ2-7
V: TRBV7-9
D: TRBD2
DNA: TGTGCCAGCAGCGTAGGGACTAGCGGTTACTACGAGCAGTACTTC
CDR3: CASSVGTSGYYEQYF

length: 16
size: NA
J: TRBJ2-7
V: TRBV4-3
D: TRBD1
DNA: TGCGCCAGCAGCCAAGATGGGACAGGGAGCTCCTACGAGCAGTACTTC
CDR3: CASSQDGTGSSYEQYF

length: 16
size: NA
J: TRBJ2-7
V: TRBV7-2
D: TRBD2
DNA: TGTGCCAGCAGCTCAGACGGTAGCGGGGACTCCTACGAGCAGTACTTC
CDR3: CASSSDGSGDSYEQYF

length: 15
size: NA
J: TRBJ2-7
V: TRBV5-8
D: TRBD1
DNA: TGTGCCAGCAGCTTGGTAATGGACAGGGAGTACGAGCAGTACTTC
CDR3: CASSLVMDREYEQYF

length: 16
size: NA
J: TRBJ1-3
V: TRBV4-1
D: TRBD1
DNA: TGCGCCAGCAGCCAAGGAGAGGGGGCGCTTGGAAACACCATATATTTT
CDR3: CASSQGEGALGNTIYF

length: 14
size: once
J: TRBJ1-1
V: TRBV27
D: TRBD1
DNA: TGTGCCAGCAGTGAGACAGGGGGAAGGACTGAAGCTTTCTTT
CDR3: CASSETGGRTEAFF

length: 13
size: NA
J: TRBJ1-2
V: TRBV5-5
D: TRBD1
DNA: TGTGCCAGCAGCTTAACAGGGGGCGGCGGCTACACCTTC
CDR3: CASSLTGGGGYTF

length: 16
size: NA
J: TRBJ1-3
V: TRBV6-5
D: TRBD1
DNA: TGTGCCAGCAGTTCCCAACTTCCGGGACAGGGAGACACCATATATTTT
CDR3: CASSSQLPGQGDTIYF

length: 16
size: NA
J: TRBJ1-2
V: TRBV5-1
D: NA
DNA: TGCGCCAGCAGCTTGGGGGGCAGGGCCACTAACTATGGCTACACCTTC
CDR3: CASSLGGRATNYGYTF

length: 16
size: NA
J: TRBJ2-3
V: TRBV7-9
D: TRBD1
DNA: TGTGCCAGCAGCTGGATAGGGACAGGGGTGACAGATACGCAGTATTTT
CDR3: CASSWIGTGVTDTQYF

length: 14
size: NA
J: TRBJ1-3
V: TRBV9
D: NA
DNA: TGTGCCAGCAGCGCGACCGGGGTCGGAAACACCATATATTTT
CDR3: CASSATGVGNTIYF

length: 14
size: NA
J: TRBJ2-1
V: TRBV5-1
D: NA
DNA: TGCGCCAGCAGCGCTGACTATCCATACAATGAGCAGTTCTTC
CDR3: CASSADYPYNEQFF

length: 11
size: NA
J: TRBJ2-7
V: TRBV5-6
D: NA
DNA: TGTGCCAGCAGCATAAAGGGGGAGCAGTACTTC
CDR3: CASSIKGEQYF

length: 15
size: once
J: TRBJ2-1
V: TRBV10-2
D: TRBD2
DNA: TGCGCCAGCAGTGGGGGAGCGGGAGTGGCCAATGAGCAGTTCTTC
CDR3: CASSGGAGVANEQFF